Listed below are T cell receptor beta chains from one sample, sequenced in a study of post-analysis software for immune sequencing data. TCRdb processed the PCR reads anew with MiXCR; each CDR3 protein has one entry. The sample includes approximately 460,000 distinct CDR3 sequences, around 40% of them seen just once. The sample comprised blood. All receptors come from a girl aged 5-17 years with multiple sclerosis. The CDR3 runs from the conserved cysteine through the conserved F or W. The D gene is left open where the match is weak. Size values are once, few and many counts, or a class for expanded clones, and some rows have none.

J: TRBJ1-6; D: -; size: few; V: TRBV7-9; DNA: TGTGCCAGCAGCCAGCAGTCGGACGCACCCCTCCACTTT; CDR3: CASSQQSDAPLHF
J: TRBJ2-7; D: -; size: -; V: TRBV10-3; DNA: TGTGCCATCAAACGGGACGGCTCCTTCAACGAGCAGTACTTC; CDR3: CAIKRDGSFNEQYF
J: TRBJ2-3; D: TRBD1; size: -; V: TRBV6-2/TRBV6-3; DNA: TGTGCCAGCAGCCCCGGGACAGGGATTCGTACGCAGTATTTT; CDR3: CASSPGTGIRTQYF
J: TRBJ1-2; D: TRBD1; size: once; V: TRBV29-1; DNA: TGCAGCGTTGAAGATCTGTGGGGACAGGGACTTTATGGCTACACCTTC; CDR3: CSVEDLWGQGLYGYTF
J: TRBJ2-7; D: -; size: medium-sized; V: TRBV20-1; DNA: TGCAGTGCCGAGCCGACGGATAACTCCTACGAGCAGTACTTC; CDR3: CSAEPTDNSYEQYF
J: TRBJ2-3; D: -; size: -; V: TRBV28; DNA: TGTGCCAGCAGTGTGGGGGGAAAAGGCTCAGATACGCAGTATTTT; CDR3: CASSVGGKGSDTQYF
J: TRBJ2-7; D: TRBD1; size: -; V: TRBV4-3; DNA: TGCGCCAGCAGCCAAGGAATGGCCAACAGGGGGCGCGACTACAATGAGCAGTACTTC; CDR3: CASSQGMANRGRDYNEQYF
J: TRBJ1-2; D: -; size: -; V: TRBV29-1; DNA: -; CDR3: CSARDSPNYGCTF
J: TRBJ2-5; D: -; size: -; V: TRBV30; DNA: TGTGCCTGGAGTGTTGGTGGGGAAGAGACCCAGTACTTC; CDR3: CAWSVGGEETQYF
J: TRBJ2-5; D: -; size: -; V: TRBV29-1; DNA: TGCAGCGGGGTCGGGCAGCAAGAGACCCAGTACTTC; CDR3: CSGVGQQETQYF
J: TRBJ2-1; D: -; size: -; V: TRBV20-1; DNA: TGCAGTGCTAGACGGGATACCTACGAGCAGTTCTTC; CDR3: CSARRDTYEQFF
J: TRBJ1-5; D: -; size: -; V: TRBV4-1; DNA: TGCGCCAGCAGCCACGCAACGGGAGGGAATCAGCCCCAGCATTTT; CDR3: CASSHATGGNQPQHF
J: TRBJ2-3; D: TRBD2; size: few; V: TRBV7-9; DNA: TGTGCCAGCAGCTTAGGAGCTTTGGCTAGCGGGACTGGTACGCAGTATTTT; CDR3: CASSLGALASGTGTQYF
J: TRBJ2-1; D: -; size: few; V: TRBV6-2/TRBV6-3; DNA: TGTGCCAGCAGGAAGGGACCTGAGCAGTTCTTC; CDR3: CASRKGPEQFF
J: TRBJ2-5; D: -; size: -; V: TRBV4-1; DNA: TGCGCCAGCTGCCAGGTAGGGAGGCGACAAGAGACCCAGTACTTC; CDR3: CASCQVGRRQETQYF
J: TRBJ2-1; D: TRBD2; size: few; V: TRBV7-9; DNA: TGTGCCAGCAGTCCCCCTCGAGGACTAGCGGGAGTATACAATGAGCAGTTCTTC; CDR3: CASSPPRGLAGVYNEQFF
J: TRBJ2-7; D: -; size: -; V: TRBV10-1; DNA: TGCGCCAGCAGTGACCTGATGGTCTACAATGAGCAGTACTTC; CDR3: CASSDLMVYNEQYF
J: TRBJ2-6; D: TRBD1; size: -; V: TRBV27; DNA: TGTGCCAGCAGTCCGAAACCGGGACAGGGGGCGCGATCTGCAGGGGCCAACGTCCTGACTTTC; CDR3: CASSPKPGQGARSAGANVLTF
J: TRBJ2-7; D: -; size: few; V: TRBV7-2; DNA: TGTGCCAGCAGCTTAATCGGCGGGTTCGACGAGCAGTACTTC; CDR3: CASSLIGGFDEQYF
J: TRBJ2-2; D: -; size: -; V: TRBV7-8; DNA: TGTGCCAGCAGCCAGGACCGGGACAGGGAGCTGTTTTTT; CDR3: CASSQDRDRELFF
J: TRBJ2-7; D: TRBD2; size: -; V: TRBV20-1; DNA: TGCAGTGCTAACGCGGGAGGGCCTATCCACGAGCAGTACTTC; CDR3: CSANAGGPIHEQYF
J: TRBJ2-1; D: -; size: -; V: TRBV18; DNA: TGTGCCAGCTCACCTCGGGTCCCGGGGCCTAATACGCCCTCCTACAATGAGCAGTTCTTC; CDR3: CASSPRVPGPNTPSYNEQFF
J: TRBJ2-7; D: -; size: few; V: TRBV12-3/TRBV12-4; DNA: TGTGCCAGCAGCCAGACAGTTTCCTACGAGCAGTACTTC; CDR3: CASSQTVSYEQYF
J: TRBJ2-3; D: TRBD2; size: few; V: TRBV2; DNA: TGTGCCAGCAGTTTATTAGCGGGAGGGGATACGCAGTATTTT; CDR3: CASSLLAGGDTQYF
J: TRBJ2-5; D: -; size: few; V: TRBV7-7; DNA: TGTGCTAGCAGCCCCGGCGCCACCGCAGGGACCCAGTACTTC; CDR3: CASSPGATAGTQYF
J: TRBJ2-1; D: TRBD2; size: few; V: TRBV20-1; DNA: TGCAGTGCTAGAGCCCTGGGACTAGCGGGAGGGCCGGACTCCTACAATGAGCAGTTCTTC; CDR3: CSARALGLAGGPDSYNEQFF
J: TRBJ2-5; D: -; size: few; V: TRBV21-1; DNA: TGTGCCAGCAGGGCAGGCCCGGTTTTCGAGACCCAGTACTTC; CDR3: CASRAGPVFETQYF
J: TRBJ2-5; D: TRBD1; size: -; V: TRBV20-1; DNA: TGCAGTGCTAGACCCTCTGGGACAGGGGTCGAGACCCAGTACTTC; CDR3: CSARPSGTGVETQYF
J: TRBJ1-5; D: TRBD1; size: -; V: TRBV6-1; DNA: TGTGCCAGTGACAGGGGCAATCAGCCCCAGCATTTT; CDR3: CASDRGNQPQHF
J: TRBJ2-3; D: -; size: -; V: TRBV6-6; DNA: TGTGCCAGCAGTTACGACAGCACAGATATGCAGTATTTT; CDR3: CASSYDSTDMQYF
J: TRBJ2-3; D: TRBD2; size: few; V: TRBV20-1; DNA: TGCAGCGCCGGACTAGCGGGACCAGATACGCAGTATTTT; CDR3: CSAGLAGPDTQYF
J: TRBJ2-7; D: -; size: once; V: TRBV7-8; DNA: TGTGCCAGCAGCTTATCGGGGACACTGATCCCCTCCTACGAGCAGTACTTC; CDR3: CASSLSGTLIPSYEQYF
J: TRBJ2-7; D: TRBD2; size: -; V: TRBV2; DNA: TGTGCCAGCAGCCCCCTGTGGGCGGGAGGCTACGAGCAGTACTTC; CDR3: CASSPLWAGGYEQYF
J: TRBJ2-7; D: -; size: few; V: TRBV19; DNA: TGTGCCAGTAGTACCGACAGGTCCTACGAGCAGTACTTC; CDR3: CASSTDRSYEQYF